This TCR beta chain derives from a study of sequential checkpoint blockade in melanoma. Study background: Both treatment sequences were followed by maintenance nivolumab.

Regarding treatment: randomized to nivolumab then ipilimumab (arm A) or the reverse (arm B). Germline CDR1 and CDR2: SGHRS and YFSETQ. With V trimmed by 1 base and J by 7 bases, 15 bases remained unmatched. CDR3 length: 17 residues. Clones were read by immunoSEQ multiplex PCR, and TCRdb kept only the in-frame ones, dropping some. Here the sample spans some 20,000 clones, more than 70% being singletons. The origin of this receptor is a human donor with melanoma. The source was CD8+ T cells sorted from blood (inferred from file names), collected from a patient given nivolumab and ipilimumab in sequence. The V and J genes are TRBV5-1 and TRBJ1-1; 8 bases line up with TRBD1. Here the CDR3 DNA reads TGCGCCAGCAGCTTGAACCGGCAGGGGGCGGCGAGCGGTGAAGCTTTCTTT. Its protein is CASSLNRQGAASGEAFF.